Below, 26 T cell receptor beta chains from the same sample are listed, as sequenced in a study of CD8+ T cells in alopecia areata. Extracted from the samples, RNA was reverse transcribed into cDNA to serve as the sequencing template. The data were produced by immunoSEQ multiplex PCR, yet TCRdb's version contains in-frame clones alone and is incomplete. The sample carries about 200,000 clones, 45% to 75% recorded once. Treatment of the sample: oral pan-JAK inhibitor, 5-10 mg twice daily. Specimen: CD4+ T cells sorted from blood, collected at week 4, from a patient treated with tofacitinib. The source of these receptors is a human donor with alopecia areata.

The rearrangement links TRBV2 to TRBJ2-5; D possibly corresponds to TRBD1 (5 bases). Germline CDR1 and CDR2: SNHLY and FYNNEI. V was trimmed by 6 bases and J by 3 bases, leaving 20 bases between them. CDR3 size: 16 residues. The CDR3 nucleotides read TGTGCCAGCAGCGAGCACGTCGTCAGGGTGAAAGAGACCCAGTACTTC. Translated: CASSEHVVRVKETQYF. The variable domain in full, completed from reference TRBV2 and TRBJ2-5, reads EPEVTQTPSHQVTQMGQEVILRCVPISNHLYFYWYRQILGQKVEFLVSFYNNEISEKSEIFDDQFSVERPDGSNFTLKIRSTKLEDSAMYFCASSEHVVRVKETQYFGPGTRLLVL.

The J gene is TRBJ1-5, the V gene TRBV5-6; no definite D call. The CDR3 has 15 amino acids. The germline V and J ends were trimmed by 0 bases and 3 bases, with 10 bases remaining between them. Germline CDR1 and CDR2: SGHDT and YYEEEE. The CDR3 DNA follows: TGTGCCAGCAGCTTGGGCCAGGTTTTCAATCAGCCCCAGCATTTT. Residues: CASSLGQVFNQPQHF.

This rearrangement joins TRBV5-1 to TRBJ2-3; 8 bases map to TRBD1. CDR1 is SGHRS and CDR2 is YFSETQ in the germline V gene. This CDR3 contains 16 residues. The V and J ends lost 0 bases and 5 bases, in that order; junction bases with no gene match: 8. The CDR3 loop is CASSLASRGPGDTQYF. CDR3 in DNA: TGCGCCAGCAGCTTGGCGTCCAGGGGGCCGGGAGATACGCAGTATTTT.

This clone turned up a few times. V is TRBV5-1 and J is TRBJ2-1; TRBD1 agrees at 9 bases. Losses at the gene ends were 7 bases for V and 4 bases for J; bases not matched to a gene: 6. This CDR3 spans 14 amino acids. Germline CDR1 is SGHRS and CDR2 is YFSETQ. The DNA for the CDR3 is TGCGCCAGCCAACGGGACAGGGCTTACAATGAGCAGTTCTTC. It yields the protein CASQRDRAYNEQFF.

Concerning this clone: This CDR3 is missing its conserved last phenylalanine or tryptophan, likely due to a read error. The chain employs TRBV7-9 and TRBJ1-1; D is ambiguous. Trimming shortened V by 4 bases and J by 4 bases, and 13 bases separated the two germline ends. Germline CDR1 reads SEHNR; CDR2 reads FQNEAQ (reference sequence). This CDR3 spans 14 amino acids. CDR3 nucleotides: TGTGCCAGCAGCTCTGGAGGAGGCTCCACTGAAGCTTTCTCT. It translates to CASSSGGGSTEAFS.

The chain employs TRBV4-2 and TRBJ2-3; D is unresolved. Germline V gene lookup returns CDR1 LGHNA and CDR2 YNFKEQ. The CDR3 contains 18 residues. Trimming pared 1 base from V and 2 bases from J, leaving 19 bases between. The CDR3 coding sequence is TGTGCCAGCAGCCAAGGCCCCTACCGTTCGGTCGTCACAGATACGCAGTATTTT. Protein: CASSQGPYRSVVTDTQYF.

The chain carries TRBV2 and TRBJ1-5; D call uncertain. V lost 6 bases and J 6 bases, leaving 12 bases between the germline ends. The germline V gene encodes CDR1 SNHLY and CDR2 FYNNEI. The CDR3 contains 13 residues. The CDR3 DNA reads as TGTGCCAGCAGCGAACGATCCGGTCAGCCCCAGCATTTT. Residues: CASSERSGQPQHF.

The V and J genes are TRBV30 and TRBJ2-1, with D perhaps TRBD2 (5 bases). The CDR3 is made up of 14 amino acids. The germline CDR1 and CDR2 sequences are GTSNPN and SVGIG (reference sequence). Trimming shortened V by 4 bases and J by 4 bases, and 14 bases separated the two germline ends. CDR3 nucleotide sequence: TGTGCCTGGACTAAGGACTGGGGATACAATGAGCAGTTCTTC. This translates into CAWTKDWGYNEQFF.

The J gene is TRBJ2-5, the V gene TRBV5-6; the match to TRBD1 covers 10 bases. Germline CDR1 and CDR2: SGHDT and YYEEEE. The CDR3 extends over 16 amino acids. J was trimmed by 5 bases and V by 3 bases; bases with no gene match: 10. CDR3 protein: CASSSISGQGMETQYF. Here the CDR3 DNA reads TGTGCCAGCAGCTCGATCTCGGGACAGGGGATGGAGACCCAGTACTTC.

This sequence joins TRBV30 and TRBJ1-1; no clear D. The V gene lost 3 bases and the J gene lost 1 base, with 9 bases spanning the gap. This CDR3 has 13 residues. The V gene's germline CDR1 is GTSNPN and CDR2 SVGIG (reference sequence). CDR3 in amino acids: CAWRRGPNTEAFF. CDR3 DNA sequence: TGTGCCTGGAGACGCGGGCCGAACACTGAAGCTTTCTTT.

Only a few counts were recorded for this clone. The rearrangement uses TRBV7-9 and TRBJ2-1; maybe TRBD2 (5 bases). CDR1 is SEHNR, CDR2 FQNEAQ, per germline (reference sequence). The CDR3 consists of 13 residues. V gave up 0 bases and J gave up 10 bases, with 10 bases separating them. CDR3 DNA: TGTGCCAGCAGCTTAGCGGCAGGCGGGGAGCAGTTCTTC. Protein: CASSLAAGGEQFF. Looking up the rest from reference TRBV7-9 and TRBJ2-1 gives the full variable domain: DTGVSQNPRHKITKRGQNVTFRCDPISEHNRLYWYRQTLGQGPEFLTYFQNEAQLEKSRLLSDRFSAERPKGSFSTLEIQRTEQGDSAMYLCASSLAAGGEQFFGPGTRLTVL.

This clone was counted at least ten times. V usage is TRBV29-1 and J usage is TRBJ1-2, with 7 bases that match TRBD1. Losses at the gene ends were 7 bases for V and 4 bases for J; bases not matched to a gene: 12. The length of the CDR3 is 14 residues. Germline V gene lookup returns CDR1 SQVTM and CDR2 ANQGSEA. This chain's CDR3 is CSGLIGGASYGYTF. Here the CDR3 DNA reads TGCAGCGGCCTAATAGGGGGCGCGAGCTATGGCTACACCTTC.

This clone was picked up a small number of times. This rearrangement joins TRBV5-1 to TRBJ2-3; D is ambiguous. The CDR3 has 14 residues. The germline gives CDR1 SGHRS, CDR2 YFSETQ. V was trimmed by 0 bases and J by 6 bases, leaving 11 bases between them. CDR3 DNA sequence: TGCGCCAGCAGCTTGGCGGGCATGTCGGATACGCAGTATTTT. Residues: CASSLAGMSDTQYF.

This clone was counted only a few times. The DNA for the CDR3 is TGTGCCAGCAGTGAATTGGGAGGGGACTATAATTCACCCCTCCACTTT. This gives the protein CASSELGGDYNSPLHF. The chain links TRBV25-1 to TRBJ1-6; weak D call: TRBD1 (5 bases). Trimming left V 1 base short and J 3 bases short, with 10 bases between. CDR3 length: 16 residues. Germline loops: CDR1 MGHDK, CDR2 SYGVNS.

The J gene is TRBJ2-1, the V gene TRBV6-5; D gene uncertain. CDR3 size: 15 residues. Germline V gene data show CDR1 as MNHEY and CDR2 as SVGAGI. The ends were cut back, 0 bases at V and 4 bases at J, with 10 bases in the middle. The CDR3 protein is CASSYSGPVYNEQFF. The CDR3 nucleotides are TGTGCCAGCAGTTACTCCGGGCCCGTTTACAATGAGCAGTTCTTC.

The chain recombines TRBV6-1 with TRBJ1-6, with D maybe TRBD1 (6 bases). The CDR3 contains 15 residues. From germline, CDR1 is MNHNS and CDR2 SASEGT. V was pared by 6 bases and J by 5 bases, with 14 bases between. The CDR3 DNA sequence: TGTGCCAGCAGCAATATACAGGGAAATAATTCACCCCTCCACTTT. Translating it yields CASSNIQGNNSPLHF.

V gene TRBV28 combines with J gene TRBJ1-2; tentative D call: TRBD1 (6 bases). The CDR3 totals 12 residues. Trimming removed 4 bases from V and 5 bases from J, with 8 bases in between. CDR1 is MDHEN, CDR2 SYDVKM, per germline. Here the CDR3 DNA reads TGTGCCAGCAGTTCAGGGGTTTATGGCTACACCTTC. It specifies CASSSGVYGYTF.

This rearrangement joins TRBV30 to TRBJ1-1, with D possibly being TRBD1 (6 bases). CDR1 and CDR2 from the germline V gene are GTSNPN and SVGIG (reference sequence). The CDR3 length is 13 residues. Trimming stripped 2 bases from V and 1 base from J, with 8 bases between. The CDR3 DNA reads as TGTGCCTGGAGTCGGGACACGAACACTGAAGCTTTCTTT. Its translation is CAWSRDTNTEAFF.

This chain uses TRBV2 with TRBJ2-3; D not certain. Trimming pared 4 bases from V and 4 bases from J, leaving 3 bases between. Germline V gene sequence: CDR1 SNHLY, CDR2 FYNNEI. The CDR3 covers 11 residues. CDR3 protein: CASSVADTQYF. CDR3 DNA sequence: TGTGCCAGCAGTGTGGCAGATACGCAGTATTTT.

V is TRBV11-3 and J is TRBJ2-3; D possibly corresponds to TRBD1 (5 bases). The germline V gene encodes CDR1 SGHNT and CDR2 YENEEA. Trimming removed 5 bases at V and 1 base at J, with 13 bases between. CDR3 length equals 15 residues. In DNA form, the CDR3 reads TGTGCCAGCAGCCTAAGGCAGGGCGGCACAGATACGCAGTATTTT. Its translation: CASSLRQGGTDTQYF.

This chain links TRBV4-2 with TRBJ2-1; D unclear. This CDR3 contains 14 residues. Trimming cost V 0 bases and J 8 bases, with 11 bases left between them. Germline CDR1 reads LGHNA; CDR2 reads YNFKEQ. In DNA form, the CDR3 reads TGTGCCAGCAGCCAAGATCTAGGCGTCGATGAGCAGTTCTTC. Encoded protein: CASSQDLGVDEQFF.

The chain joins TRBV14 to TRBJ2-3; 7 nucleotides agree with TRBD1. Germline loops: CDR1 SGHDN, CDR2 FVKESK. This CDR3 contains 16 residues. V shed 4 bases, J shed 0 bases, and the junction held 7 bases outside the gene matches. The CDR3 coding sequence is TGTGCCAGCAGCCCATACCGGGACAGAAGCACAGATACGCAGTATTTT. Protein product: CASSPYRDRSTDTQYF.

This chain uses TRBV5-4 with TRBJ1-2, with D possibly being TRBD1 (5 bases). Between the trimmed V and J ends, which lost 4 bases and 8 bases, there was a span of 21 bases. Germline CDR1 is SGHNT and CDR2 is YYREEE (reference sequence). This CDR3 spans 15 amino acids. Here the CDR3 DNA reads TGTGCCAGCAGCCCTATAGGGGCAGGCGCGACGGGCTACACCTTC. It is translated as CASSPIGAGATGYTF.

This clone was seen a handful of times. In nucleotides, the CDR3 is TGTGCCAGTAGTCGGGCCGAAAAACTGTTTTTT. Residues: CASSRAEKLFF. V is TRBV19 and J is TRBJ1-4, with D unresolved. Germline CDR1 is LNHDA and CDR2 is SQIVND (reference sequence). CDR3 length: 11 residues. The V end was cut by 5 bases, the J end by 8 bases, with 6 bases between. Together with reference TRBV19 and TRBJ1-4, the CDR3 gives the full variable domain: DGGITQSPKYLFRKEGQNVTLSCEQNLNHDAMYWYRQDPGQGLRLIYYSQIVNDFQKGDIAEGYSVSREKKESFPLTVTSAQKNPTAFYLCASSRAEKLFFGSGTQLSVL.

The sample holds a few counts of this clone. V and J are TRBV27 and TRBJ1-1; TRBD1 matches 8 bases. This CDR3 spans 15 amino acids. Trimming took 4 bases from V and 7 from J; bases not matched to a gene: 11. From germline, CDR1 is MNHEY and CDR2 SMNVEV (reference sequence). CDR3 nucleotides: TGTGCCAGCAGTTACCAAGACAGGGGCGGCAATGAAGCTTTCTTT. Amino acids: CASSYQDRGGNEAFF.

The genes are TRBV27 and TRBJ2-3; weak D call: TRBD2 (5 bases). V lost 7 bases and J 6 bases, leaving 14 bases between the germline ends. The CDR3 is 13 residues long. Germline-derived CDR1 and CDR2 are MNHEY and SMNVEV (reference sequence). The CDR3 reads CASNPIPGDTQYF. The CDR3 bases are TGTGCCAGCAACCCGATTCCGGGGGATACGCAGTATTTT.